The clone carrying this T cell receptor beta chain was seen ten or more times. Its specificity is unknown. The V gene end was trimmed by 5 bases and the J gene end by 4 bases; junction bases not matched to a gene: 3. The V gene's germline CDR1 is MRHNA and CDR2 SNTAGT. This CDR3 spans 15 amino acids. These data belong to a study of naive and memory T cell subsets. Cells stained for CD3, CD4, CD8, CD45RA, CD27 and viability were sorted into four CD45RA/CD27 subsets. Study-level results: In naive cells, over 85% of TCR sequences were seen only once.

The beta constant-region primer was an equimolar mix of two oligonucleotides covering TRBC1 and TRBC2. Four rounds of PCR amplified the ligated cDNA using nested alpha and beta constant-region primers plus SP2. TCRdb analysed the UMI-ligation and nested PCR reads with MiXCR anew, one entry per CDR3 protein. Found here are thousands of distinct CDR3 sequences, more than 7% of them singletons; the top ten hold more than 65%. The sequence was obtained from a human donor in good health. The chain uses TRBV6-4 and TRBJ2-3; 13 bases map to TRBD2. Material for sequencing was effector memory CD8+ T cells from blood. The subset denotes: effector memory, CD45RA- CD27-. The DNA of the CDR3 is TGTGCCAGCAGTAGGACTAGCGGGAGTGCAGATACGCAGTATTTT. Its translation is CASSRTSGSADTQYF.